These 2 T cell receptor beta chains were all obtained from the same sample, sequenced in a study of T cells in Graves' hyperthyroidism and ophthalmopathy. The investigators amplified TCR beta CDR3 regions from RNA transcripts. A set of HTBI primers served as the primers for a first-round RT-PCR of the TCR CDR3. Via MiXCR, TCRdb re-called the multiplex PCR reads, giving one row per CDR3 protein. Of some 720,000 distinct CDR3 sequences listed, 16% are singletons. The sample taken for sequencing was blood. These receptors originate from a man younger than 35 with Graves' hyperthyroidism.

V is TRBV4-2 and J is TRBJ2-3; 7 nucleotides line up with TRBD1. The CDR3 has 16 amino acids. Germline loops: CDR1 LGHNA, CDR2 YNFKEQ. V gave up 0 bases and J gave up 6 bases; unmatched junction bases: 9. CDR3 residues: CASSQETGYGSDTQYF. In nucleotides, the CDR3 is TGTGCCAGCAGCCAAGAGACAGGGTATGGGTCGGATACGCAGTATTTT.

This clonotype was picked up many times. The chain joins TRBV28 to TRBJ2-7; 9 positions match TRBD1. There are 13 residues in the CDR3. Germline V gene data show CDR1 as MDHEN and CDR2 as SYDVKM. V lost 9 bases to trimming and J lost 3 bases; unmatched junction nucleotides: 6. CDR3 DNA: TGTGCCAGTTGGACAGGGGACAGCTACGAGCAGTACTTC. Protein product: CASWTGDSYEQYF.